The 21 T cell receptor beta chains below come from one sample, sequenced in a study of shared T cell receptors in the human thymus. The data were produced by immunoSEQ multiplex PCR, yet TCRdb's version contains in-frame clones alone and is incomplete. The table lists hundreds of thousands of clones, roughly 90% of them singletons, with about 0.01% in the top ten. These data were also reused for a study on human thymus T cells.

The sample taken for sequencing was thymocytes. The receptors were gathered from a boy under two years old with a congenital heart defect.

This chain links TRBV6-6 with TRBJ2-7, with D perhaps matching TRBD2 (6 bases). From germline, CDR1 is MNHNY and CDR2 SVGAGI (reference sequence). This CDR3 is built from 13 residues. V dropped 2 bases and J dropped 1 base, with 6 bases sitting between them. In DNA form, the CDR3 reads TGTGCCAGCAGTTACGGACTATCCTACGAGCAGTACTTC. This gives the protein CASSYGLSYEQYF.

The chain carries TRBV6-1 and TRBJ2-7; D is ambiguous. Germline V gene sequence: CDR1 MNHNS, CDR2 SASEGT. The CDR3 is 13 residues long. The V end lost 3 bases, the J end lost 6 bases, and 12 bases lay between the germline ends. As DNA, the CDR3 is TGTGCCAGCAGTGACCCCGAAATAGCCGAGCAGTACTTC. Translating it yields CASSDPEIAEQYF.

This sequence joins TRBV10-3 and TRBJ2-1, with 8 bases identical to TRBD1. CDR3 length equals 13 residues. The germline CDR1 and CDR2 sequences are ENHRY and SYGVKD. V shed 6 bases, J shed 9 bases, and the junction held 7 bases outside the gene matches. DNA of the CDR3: TGTGCCATCAGGAACACAGGGGGTTCTGAGCAGTTCTTC. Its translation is CAIRNTGGSEQFF.

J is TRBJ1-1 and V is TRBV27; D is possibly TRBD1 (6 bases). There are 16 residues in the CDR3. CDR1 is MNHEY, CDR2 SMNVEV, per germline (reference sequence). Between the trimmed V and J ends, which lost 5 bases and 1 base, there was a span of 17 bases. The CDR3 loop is CASSRPRDTQNTEAFF. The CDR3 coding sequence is TGTGCCAGCAGTCGCCCCCGGGACACTCAGAACACTGAAGCTTTCTTT.

The CDR3 DNA sequence: TGTGCCAGCAAGGGGGATGAGCAGTTCTTC. It specifies CASKGDEQFF. This chain links TRBV2 with TRBJ2-1, with a tentative D call TRBD1 (6 bases). CDR3 length: 10 amino acids. From germline, CDR1 is SNHLY and CDR2 FYNNEI. V lost 7 bases and J lost 8, with 6 bases in between.

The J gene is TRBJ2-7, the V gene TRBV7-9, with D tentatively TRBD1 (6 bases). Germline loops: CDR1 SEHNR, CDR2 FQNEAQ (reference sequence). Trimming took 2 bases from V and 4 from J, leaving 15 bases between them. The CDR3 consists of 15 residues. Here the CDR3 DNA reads TGTGCCAGCAGCTTAACCGGGACAATCAAGTACGAGCAGTACTTC. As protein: CASSLTGTIKYEQYF.

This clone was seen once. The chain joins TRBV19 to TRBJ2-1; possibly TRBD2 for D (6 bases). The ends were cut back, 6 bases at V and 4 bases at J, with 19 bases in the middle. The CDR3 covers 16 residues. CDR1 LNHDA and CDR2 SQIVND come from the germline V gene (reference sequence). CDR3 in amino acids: CASSPGRRGLYNEQFF. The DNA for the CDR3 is TGTGCCAGTAGCCCGGGTCGGCGGGGCTTATACAATGAGCAGTTCTTC. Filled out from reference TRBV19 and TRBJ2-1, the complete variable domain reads DGGITQSPKYLFRKEGQNVTLSCEQNLNHDAMYWYRQDPGQGLRLIYYSQIVNDFQKGDIAEGYSVSREKKESFPLTVTSAQKNPTAFYLCASSPGRRGLYNEQFFGPGTRLTVL.

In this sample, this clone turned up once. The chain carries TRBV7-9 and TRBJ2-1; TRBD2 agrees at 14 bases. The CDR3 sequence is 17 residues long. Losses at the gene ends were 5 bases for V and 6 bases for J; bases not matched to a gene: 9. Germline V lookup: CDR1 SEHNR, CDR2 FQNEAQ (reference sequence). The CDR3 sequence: CASSARLAGGSLNEQFF. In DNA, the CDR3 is TGTGCCAGCAGCGCCCGACTAGCGGGAGGGTCCCTCAATGAGCAGTTCTTC.

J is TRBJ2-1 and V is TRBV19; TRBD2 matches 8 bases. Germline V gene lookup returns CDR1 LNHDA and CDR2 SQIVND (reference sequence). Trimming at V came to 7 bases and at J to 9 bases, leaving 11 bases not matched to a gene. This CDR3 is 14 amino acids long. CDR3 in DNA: TGTGCCAGTATGTGGCTAGCGGGTTCGGGTGAGCAGTTCTTC. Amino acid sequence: CASMWLAGSGEQFF.

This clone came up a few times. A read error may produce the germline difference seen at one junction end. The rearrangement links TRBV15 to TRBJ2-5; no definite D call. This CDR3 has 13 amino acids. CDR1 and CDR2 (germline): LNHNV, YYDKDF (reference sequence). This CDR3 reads CATSGDIQETQYF. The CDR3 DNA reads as TGTGCCACCAGCGGAGATATTCAAGAGACCCAGTACTTC.

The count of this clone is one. The CDR3 DNA follows: TGTGCCAGTACCTCGACAGGGATCTCGGGCTCCTACAATGAGCAGTTCTTC. Amino acid sequence: CASTSTGISGSYNEQFF. The chain carries TRBV19 and TRBJ2-1; 7 nucleotides agree with TRBD1. The germline CDR1 and CDR2 sequences are LNHDA and SQIVND (reference sequence). The V segment lost 7 bases and the J segment 0 bases; nucleotides outside the gene matches: 12. The CDR3 has 17 residues.

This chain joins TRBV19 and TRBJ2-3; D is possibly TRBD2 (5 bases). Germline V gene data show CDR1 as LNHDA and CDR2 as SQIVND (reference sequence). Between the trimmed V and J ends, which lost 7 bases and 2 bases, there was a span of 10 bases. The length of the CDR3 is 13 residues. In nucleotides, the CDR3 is TGTGCCAGTAAGGAGCGGAACACAGATACGCAGTATTTT. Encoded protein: CASKERNTDTQYF.

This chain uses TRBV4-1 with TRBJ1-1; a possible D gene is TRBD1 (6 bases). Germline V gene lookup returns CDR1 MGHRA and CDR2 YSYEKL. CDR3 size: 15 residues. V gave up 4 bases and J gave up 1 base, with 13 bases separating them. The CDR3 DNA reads TGCGCCAGCAGCCCCGCGGGAGGGGGGAACACTGAAGCTTTCTTT. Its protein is CASSPAGGGNTEAFF.

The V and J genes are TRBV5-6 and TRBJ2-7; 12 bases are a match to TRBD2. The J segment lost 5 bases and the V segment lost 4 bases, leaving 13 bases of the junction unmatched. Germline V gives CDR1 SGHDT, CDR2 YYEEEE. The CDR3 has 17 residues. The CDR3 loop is CASSVGLAGRNGNEQYF. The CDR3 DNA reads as TGTGCCAGCAGCGTAGGACTAGCGGGAAGAAACGGGAACGAGCAGTACTTC.

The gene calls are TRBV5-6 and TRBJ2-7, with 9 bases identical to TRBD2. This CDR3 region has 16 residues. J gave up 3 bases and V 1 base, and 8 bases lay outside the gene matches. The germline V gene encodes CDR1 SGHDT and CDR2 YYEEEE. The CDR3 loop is CASSLFSSGKVYEQYF. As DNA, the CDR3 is TGTGCCAGCAGCTTGTTTTCTAGCGGGAAGGTCTACGAGCAGTACTTC. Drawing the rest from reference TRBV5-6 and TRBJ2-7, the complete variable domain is DAGVTQSPTHLIKTRGQQVTLRCSPKSGHDTVSWYQQALGQGPQFIFQYYEEEERQRGNFPDRFSGHQFPNYSSELNVNALLLGDSALYLCASSLFSSGKVYEQYFGPGTRLTVT.

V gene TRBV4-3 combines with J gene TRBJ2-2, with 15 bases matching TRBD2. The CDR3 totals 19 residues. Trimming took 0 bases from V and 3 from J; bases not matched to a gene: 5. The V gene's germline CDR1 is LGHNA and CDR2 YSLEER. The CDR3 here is CASSQDRRTSGRDTGELFF. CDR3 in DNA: TGCGCCAGCAGCCAAGATAGGAGGACTAGCGGGAGGGACACCGGGGAGCTGTTTTTT.

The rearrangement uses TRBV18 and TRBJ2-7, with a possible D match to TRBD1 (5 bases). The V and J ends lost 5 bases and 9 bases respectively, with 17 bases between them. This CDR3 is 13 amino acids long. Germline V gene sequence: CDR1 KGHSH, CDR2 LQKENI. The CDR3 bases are TGTGCCAGCTCAAATCGCGTAGGGGCCGGGCAGTACTTC. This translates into CASSNRVGAGQYF.

The CDR3 DNA reads TGCGCCAGCAGGCCGGGACTAGCGGGAGCAGATACGCAGTATTTT. Protein sequence: CASRPGLAGADTQYF. V is TRBV10-1 and J is TRBJ2-3; 14 bases are a match to TRBD2. Germline V gene lookup returns CDR1 WNHNN and CDR2 SYGVQD (reference sequence). The CDR3 length is 15 residues. Trimming cost V 6 bases and J 4 bases; bases outside gene matches: 3.

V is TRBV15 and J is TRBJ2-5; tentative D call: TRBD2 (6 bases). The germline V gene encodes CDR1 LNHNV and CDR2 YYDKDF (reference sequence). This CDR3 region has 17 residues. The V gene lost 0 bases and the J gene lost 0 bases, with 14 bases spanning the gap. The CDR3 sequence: CATSRDLISGDQETQYF. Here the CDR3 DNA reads TGTGCCACCAGCAGAGATCTGATTAGCGGAGACCAAGAGACCCAGTACTTC.

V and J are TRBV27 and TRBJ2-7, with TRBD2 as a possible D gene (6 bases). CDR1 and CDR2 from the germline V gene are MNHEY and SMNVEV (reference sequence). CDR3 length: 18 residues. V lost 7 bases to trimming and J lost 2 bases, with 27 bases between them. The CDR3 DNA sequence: TGTGCCAGCATCCACCGCGAGCCCCCCCCGGGAGCGGCCTACGAGCAGTACTTC. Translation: CASIHREPPPGAAYEQYF.

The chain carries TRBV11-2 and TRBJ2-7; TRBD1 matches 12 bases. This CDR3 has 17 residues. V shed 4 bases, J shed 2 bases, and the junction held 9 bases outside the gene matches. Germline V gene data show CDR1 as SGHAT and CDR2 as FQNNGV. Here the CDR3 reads CASSSGTGGLKTYEQYF. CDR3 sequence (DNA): TGTGCCAGCAGCTCCGGGACAGGGGGCCTGAAGACCTACGAGCAGTACTTC.